One and the same sample provided the 2 T cell receptor beta chains below, sequenced in a study of early T cells in non-severe SARS-CoV-2 infection. TCRdb used MiXCR to reprocess the 5' RACE reads, holding one entry per CDR3 protein. The sample has 45,000 to 65,000 distinct CDR3 sequences; 7% to 10% are singletons. The specimen was whole blood. All receptors come from an adult who was a healthcare worker with PCR-confirmed SARS-CoV-2 infection or an uninfected control (not recorded which).

Ten or more counts support this clonotype. The chain combines TRBV9 with TRBJ1-6, with 7 nucleotides matching TRBD1. V was clipped by 4 bases and J by 10 bases; unmatched bases: 11. Germline lookup yields CDR1 SGDLS and CDR2 YYNGEE. The CDR3 spans 15 residues. The CDR3 nucleotides are TGTGCCAGCAGCTTGACAACAGGGGAGAACTCACCCCTCCACTTT. Translating it yields CASSLTTGENSPLHF. Drawing the rest from reference TRBV9 and TRBJ1-6, the complete variable domain is DSGVTQTPKHLITATGQRVTLRCSPRSGDLSVYWYQQSLDQGLQFLIQYYNGEERAKGNILERFSAQQFPDLHSELNLSSLELGDSALYFCASSLTTGENSPLHFGNGTRLTVT.

The V and J genes are TRBV6-2 or TRBV6-3 and TRBJ2-1; D gene ambiguous. The CDR3 extends over 15 amino acids. Germline V gene data show CDR1 as MNHEY and CDR2 as SVGEGT. V was shortened by 8 bases and J by 2 bases, with 16 bases between the two germline ends. CDR3: CASGPSRRTYNEQFF. As DNA, the CDR3 is TGTGCCAGCGGACCGTCACGGCGGACCTACAATGAGCAGTTCTTC.